This section outlines one T cell receptor beta chain sequence together with its context. V lost 8 bases and J lost 6, with 17 bases in between. Germline CDR1 is SNHLY and CDR2 is FYNNEI. There are 14 residues in the CDR3. The data originate from a study of blood T cell repertoires in COVID-19. Study as a whole: Recovered Cohort 3 donors showed two negative PCRs, clearance, or symptom resolution.

Authors' processing steps: Using reference gene primer amplification, nucleated cell counts were estimated. Some clones are missing from TCRdb's copy, which holds only in-frame ones; the method was immunoSEQ multiplex PCR. The V and J calls and the clone size are those of that table, but D and trimming were determined from the DNA. The sample lists about 270,000 clones, roughly 91% occurring once. This receptor was identified in a woman aged 55 to 70 in a cohort exposed to, infected with or recovered from COVID-19 (not recorded which). The chain couples TRBV2 to TRBJ1-5, with unresolved D. Sequenced input: PBMCs or T cells enriched from blood (not recorded which). The CDR3 spells CASAMNSGSQPQHF. CDR3 nucleotide sequence: TGTGCCAGCGCCATGAATTCAGGATCTCAGCCCCAGCATTTT.